This T cell receptor beta chain was profiled in a study of blood T cell repertoires in COVID-19. The CDR3 length is 12 residues. V gave up 7 bases and J gave up 3 bases; unmatched junction bases: 3. Germline CDR1 SQVTM, CDR2 ANQGSEA. Method: immunoSEQ multiplex PCR; TCRdb's copy keeps in-frame clones and lacks some. This table has about 90,000 clones, roughly 80% appearing once. The sequence came from a woman between 70 and 85 years old with active or convalescent COVID-19. Sample: peripheral blood. The V call is TRBV29-1, the J call TRBJ1-1, with TRBD1 matching over 9 bases. The CDR3 nucleotides are TGCAGCGCCGGGACAGGGTACACTGAAGCTTTCTTT. Its protein is CSAGTGYTEAFF.